Following are 26 T cell receptor beta chains from one sample sequenced in a study of identical twins. A single record per CDR3 protein comes from TCRdb applying MiXCR to the 5' RACE reads. The table includes around 240,000 distinct CDR3 sequences, 5.5% to 7% detected once. These data were likewise used in another study, on yellow fever vaccine responses in identical twins.

Material: memory (CD45RO+) T cells sorted from blood. Receptors were obtained from a woman between 18 and 29 years old in good health.

The chain recombines TRBV29-1 with TRBJ2-2; 9 positions match TRBD1. Germline V CDR1 and CDR2: SQVTM, ANQGSEA. The junction had 15 bases not matched to a gene; V was cut back by 7 bases and J by 3 bases. The CDR3 is 17 residues long. The CDR3 loop reads CSDGTGNGGEYTGELFF. For the CDR3, the DNA is TGCAGCGACGGGACAGGGAACGGCGGGGAGTACACCGGGGAGCTGTTTTTT.

DNA for the CDR3: TGTGCCAGCAGTAGGATCTACGAGCAGTACTTC. Protein: CASSRIYEQYF. V gene TRBV6-1 combines with J gene TRBJ2-7; D call uncertain. The germline V gene encodes CDR1 MNHNS and CDR2 SASEGT. V lost 5 bases and J 3 bases, leaving 5 bases between the germline ends. The CDR3 extends over 11 amino acids.

The chain combines TRBV15 with TRBJ2-1; a weak D match, TRBD1 (5 bases). The germline V gene encodes CDR1 LNHNV and CDR2 YYDKDF (reference sequence). With 0 bases removed from V and 6 bases from J, the gap between germline ends came to 6 bases. CDR3 size: 13 residues. CDR3 region: CATSREDINEQFF. As DNA, the CDR3 is TGTGCCACCAGCAGAGAGGACATCAATGAGCAGTTCTTC.

This clonotype was found many times. This chain joins TRBV11-2 and TRBJ2-2, with D possibly TRBD1 on 5 matching bases. This CDR3 has 14 amino acids. The V gene lost 4 bases and the J gene lost 4 bases, with 10 bases spanning the gap. Germline CDR1 is SGHAT and CDR2 is FQNNGV. The chain's CDR3 is CASSSPRATGELFF. The CDR3, as DNA: TGTGCCAGCAGCTCTCCCAGGGCCACCGGGGAGCTGTTTTTT.

This clonotype was found many times. The V and J genes are TRBV5-1 and TRBJ2-3; D is ambiguous. CDR1 SGHRS and CDR2 YFSETQ come from the germline V gene. The V and J ends lost 0 bases and 0 bases respectively, with 8 bases between them. The CDR3 runs 15 residues. This CDR3 is CASSLGSSSTDTQYF. The CDR3 DNA is TGCGCCAGCAGCTTGGGAAGCTCTAGCACAGATACGCAGTATTTT.

This clonotype showed up just a few times. The chain couples TRBV20-1 to TRBJ2-7; 9 bases are shared with TRBD1. V lost 3 bases and J lost 3; bases outside the gene matches: 15. The CDR3 has 17 residues. From germline, CDR1 is DFQATT and CDR2 SNEGSKA (reference sequence). The CDR3 DNA reads TGCAGTGCTAGTGCCGTCGGGGGACAGGGTTTGAACTACGAGCAGTACTTC. As protein: CSASAVGGQGLNYEQYF.

The rearrangement links TRBV24-1 to TRBJ1-5, with 9 positions matching TRBD1. In germline, CDR1 is KGHDR, CDR2 SFDVKD. CDR3 size: 15 residues. With 4 bases clipped from V and 6 bases from J, the junction kept 6 bases outside the gene matches. The CDR3 loop is CATSDWDREGQPQHF. DNA of the CDR3: TGTGCCACCAGTGACTGGGACAGGGAAGGTCAGCCCCAGCATTTT.

CDR3 in DNA: TGTGCCAGCAGTGAACCACCCATCACGGAGACCCAGTACTTC. Protein sequence: CASSEPPITETQYF. The V call is TRBV2, the J call TRBJ2-5; no reliable D call. Looked up from germline, CDR1 is SNHLY and CDR2 is FYNNEI. The V gene lost 2 bases and the J gene lost 5 bases, with 12 bases spanning the gap. This CDR3 is 14 amino acids long.

A few counts support this clonotype. This chain connects TRBV20-1 to TRBJ2-2; 7 bases align to TRBD1. CDR3 length equals 13 residues. The junction had 5 bases not matched to a gene; V was cut back by 6 bases and J by 4 bases. Germline assignment: CDR1 DFQATT and CDR2 SNEGSKA (reference sequence). CDR3 residues: CSAKQGFTGELFF. CDR3 nucleotide sequence: TGCAGTGCCAAACAGGGGTTCACCGGGGAGCTGTTTTTT.

The chain joins TRBV6-1 to TRBJ1-2; 7 nucleotides agree with TRBD1. The germline CDR1 and CDR2 sequences are MNHNS and SASEGT. The length of the CDR3 is 15 residues. V trimming: 4 bases; J trimming: 8 bases; junction bases outside the gene matches: 13. The CDR3 loop is CASSGPTGREEGYTF. The DNA for the CDR3 is TGTGCCAGCAGTGGCCCGACAGGGCGGGAAGAAGGCTACACCTTC.

This clonotype was counted many times. The gene calls are TRBV4-1 and TRBJ1-2; the match to TRBD1 covers 7 bases. The CDR3 is 13 amino acids. The V and J ends lost 0 bases and 5 bases, in that order; junction bases with no gene match: 0. Germline V lookup: CDR1 MGHRA, CDR2 YSYEKL. In DNA, the CDR3 is TGCGCCAGCAGCCAAGAGACAGGGTATGGCTACACCTTC. This encodes CASSQETGYGYTF.

This clonotype was seen at least ten times. The V gene is TRBV10-3, the J gene TRBJ1-2; the D is unclear. The CDR3 has 12 residues. The germline V gene encodes CDR1 ENHRY and CDR2 SYGVKD. Trimming took 3 bases from V and 5 from J, leaving 7 bases between them. The DNA of the CDR3 is TGTGCCATCAGTGAAGAGGGTTATGGCTACACCTTC. Amino acids: CAISEEGYGYTF.

There are many counts of this clonotype. The J gene is TRBJ2-4, the V gene TRBV4-1; 7 bases are shared with TRBD1. The J segment lost 2 bases and the V segment lost 3 bases, leaving 13 bases of the junction unmatched. Germline CDR1 MGHRA, CDR2 YSYEKL. The CDR3 has 18 residues. CDR3 sequence (DNA): TGCGCCAGCAGCCAGGACAAACAGGGGACGGGTACCAAAAACATTCAGTACTTC. This translates into CASSQDKQGTGTKNIQYF.

The rearrangement links TRBV18 to TRBJ2-2; D is undetermined. CDR3 length: 14 residues. CDR1 and CDR2 from the germline V gene are KGHSH and LQKENI. The V gene lost 2 bases and the J gene lost 4 bases, with 8 bases spanning the gap. The DNA for the CDR3 is TGTGCCAGCTCACCAGACACGCTCACCGGGGAGCTGTTTTTT. Translating gives CASSPDTLTGELFF.

This clonotype appeared many times. V usage is TRBV20-1 and J usage is TRBJ2-1; D is unresolved. The ends were cut back, 6 bases at V and 1 base at J, with 19 bases in the middle. This CDR3 spans 16 amino acids. Germline lookup yields CDR1 DFQATT and CDR2 SNEGSKA (reference sequence). CDR3 sequence: CSAPSFADHSYNEQFF. DNA of the CDR3: TGCAGTGCCCCATCTTTTGCTGACCATTCCTACAATGAGCAGTTCTTC.

This clonotype turned up a few times. The chain employs TRBV18 and TRBJ2-3; D not certain. The V gene lost 3 bases and the J gene lost 7 bases, with 17 bases spanning the gap. The CDR3 is made up of 15 amino acids. CDR1 is KGHSH and CDR2 is LQKENI in the germline V gene. The CDR3 spells CASSPPDLQLNTQYF. The CDR3 DNA is TGTGCCAGCTCACCCCCGGACCTTCAACTAAATACGCAGTATTTT.

V and J are TRBV6-1 and TRBJ1-5; D unclear. Looked up from germline, CDR1 is MNHNS and CDR2 is SASEGT. The CDR3 consists of 13 residues. The V end lost 6 bases, the J end lost 4 bases, and 10 bases lay between the germline ends. This chain's CDR3 is CASRERPNQPQHF. CDR3 coding DNA: TGTGCCAGCAGAGAAAGACCGAATCAGCCCCAGCATTTT.

The table lists this clonotype with a few counts. V gene TRBV5-1 combines with J gene TRBJ2-5; 8 bases are a match to TRBD2. The CDR3 loop spans 17 amino acids. CDR1 and CDR2 from the germline V gene are SGHRS and YFSETQ. J gave up 5 bases and V 1 base, and 13 bases lay outside the gene matches. This CDR3 is CASSLSGSAGAGETQYF. The CDR3 bases are TGCGCCAGCAGCTTGTCGGGGTCAGCGGGGGCAGGGGAGACCCAGTACTTC.

J is TRBJ2-5 and V is TRBV9, with D maybe TRBD2 (5 bases). This CDR3 has 16 residues. CDR1 is SGDLS and CDR2 is YYNGEE in the germline V gene. Trimming removed 3 bases at V and 2 bases at J, with 17 bases between. The DNA for the CDR3 is TGTGCCAGCAGCGAATACAGTTTGACGGGGCAAGAGACCCAGTACTTC. It encodes CASSEYSLTGQETQYF.

This clonotype has a handful of counts. The CDR3 protein is CASSPGPPGELFF. The CDR3 nucleotides are TGTGCCAGCAGTCCGGGTCCCCCCGGGGAGCTGTTTTTT. The V and J genes are TRBV2 and TRBJ2-2; D gene uncertain. V dropped 5 bases and J dropped 6 bases, with 10 bases sitting between them. The CDR3 totals 13 residues. Germline CDR1 reads SNHLY; CDR2 reads FYNNEI.

This clonotype occurred many times. The chain combines TRBV7-9 with TRBJ2-1; D perhaps matches TRBD2 (5 bases). The CDR3 has 12 amino acids. Germline V lookup: CDR1 SEHNR, CDR2 FQNEAQ (reference sequence). V lost 2 bases and J 8 bases, leaving 7 bases between the germline ends. The chain's CDR3 is CASSLTGYEQFF. In DNA, the CDR3 is TGTGCCAGCAGCTTAACGGGATATGAGCAGTTCTTC.

This clonotype came up a few times. The V gene is TRBV18, the J gene TRBJ2-7; a weak D match, TRBD1 (6 bases). Germline values: CDR1 KGHSH, CDR2 LQKENI. V shed 3 bases and J shed 5 bases, with 14 bases lying between them. This CDR3 contains 14 residues. Here the CDR3 reads CASSPLTGKDEQYF. Written as DNA, the CDR3 is TGTGCCAGCTCACCCCTAACAGGGAAGGACGAGCAGTACTTC.

Remarks on this clonotype: At one of its ends the junction is not consistent with the germline gene, which may arise from a read error. The rearrangement uses TRBV3-1 and TRBJ2-5; no firm D call. Germline assignment: CDR1 LGHDT and CDR2 YNNKEL (reference sequence). The CDR3 runs 13 residues. The CDR3: CASCQPVPETQYF. As DNA, the CDR3 is TGTGCCAGCTGCCAGCCCGTACCTGAGACCCAGTACTTC.

In its sample, this clonotype was seen many times. The rearrangement links TRBV7-8 to TRBJ2-7, with D unclear. The length of the CDR3 is 14 residues. From germline, CDR1 is SGHVS and CDR2 FQNEAQ. Trimming stripped 2 bases from V and 0 bases from J, with 8 bases between. In DNA form, the CDR3 reads TGTGCCAGCAGCTTAATTAGGACCTCCTACGAGCAGTACTTC. Translated, it gives CASSLIRTSYEQYF.

The chain recombines TRBV6-1 with TRBJ1-1; D gene uncertain. The length of the CDR3 is 14 residues. V lost 6 bases, J lost 6 bases, and 17 bases lay in between. CDR1 MNHNS and CDR2 SASEGT come from the germline V gene. The CDR3 loop reads CASRGRRAVPEAFF. The CDR3 DNA reads as TGTGCCAGCAGGGGCCGACGGGCCGTCCCTGAAGCTTTCTTT.

V usage is TRBV6-1 and J usage is TRBJ1-6, with D uncertain. Per germline, CDR1 MNHNS and CDR2 SASEGT. The CDR3 has 15 residues. Trimming pared 7 bases from V and 7 bases from J, leaving 17 bases between. This chain's CDR3 is CASTRDIIGNSPLHF. CDR3 DNA sequence: TGTGCCAGCACCCGCGACATAATCGGAAATTCACCCCTCCACTTT.